The following is a T cell receptor (beta chain) sequence with its context. This sample was taken from a study of blood T cell repertoires in COVID-19. At the level of the study: Some COVID-19 samples were acute and others convalescent; all came from the United States, Italy and Spain.

Libraries were prepared by immunoSEQ multiplex PCR; TCRdb keeps only in-frame clonotypes and omits some of them. The sample contains a few hundred thousand clones, roughly four fifths of which appear only once. Individuals aged about 18 to 100 years were recruited from 24 US areas. This CDR3 spans 14 amino acids. The ends lost 8 bases at V and 7 bases at J; junction bases unmatched: 10. Germline-derived CDR1 and CDR2 are SNHLY and FYNNEI. This sequence joins TRBV2 and TRBJ1-4; 7 bases match TRBD1. Sequenced: PBMCs or T cells enriched from blood (not recorded which). This clonotype was obtained from a young man with acute COVID-19. The CDR3 sequence: CASRVEGAIEKLFF. In DNA, the CDR3 is TGTGCCAGCCGTGTTGAGGGGGCAATTGAAAAACTGTTTTTT.